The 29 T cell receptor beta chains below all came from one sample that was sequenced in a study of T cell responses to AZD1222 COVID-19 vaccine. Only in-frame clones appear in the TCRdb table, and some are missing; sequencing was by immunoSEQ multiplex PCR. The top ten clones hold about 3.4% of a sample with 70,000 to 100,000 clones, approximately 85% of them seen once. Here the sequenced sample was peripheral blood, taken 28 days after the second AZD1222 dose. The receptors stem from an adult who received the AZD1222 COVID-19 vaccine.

This CDR3 is CASSPLGPPNTEAFF. The DNA for the CDR3 is TGTGCCAGCTCACCACTTGGACCGCCGAACACTGAAGCTTTCTTT. The chain has TRBV18 and TRBJ1-1; D not certain. CDR3 length: 15 amino acids. Germline V lookup: CDR1 KGHSH, CDR2 LQKENI. V lost 1 base and J lost 1, with 10 bases in between. The variable domain in full, with the rest retrieved from reference TRBV18 and TRBJ1-1, is NAGVMQNPRHLVRRRGQEARLRCSPMKGHSHVYWYRQLPEEGLKFMVYLQKENIIDESGMPKERFSAEFPKEGPSILRIQQVVRGDSAAYFCASSPLGPPNTEAFFGQGTRLTVV.

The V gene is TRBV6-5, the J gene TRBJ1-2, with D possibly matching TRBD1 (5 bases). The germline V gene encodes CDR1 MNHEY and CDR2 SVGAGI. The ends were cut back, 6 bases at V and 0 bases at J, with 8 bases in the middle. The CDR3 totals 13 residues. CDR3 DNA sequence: TGTGCCAGCAGCCCGACAGCTAACTATGGCTACACCTTC. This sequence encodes CASSPTANYGYTF.

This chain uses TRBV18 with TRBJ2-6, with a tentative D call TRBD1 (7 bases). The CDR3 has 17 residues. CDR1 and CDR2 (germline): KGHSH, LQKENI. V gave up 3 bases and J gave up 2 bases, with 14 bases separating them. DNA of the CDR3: TGTGCCAGCTCACCTGGGGCAGGGGGGACTGGGGCCAACGTCCTGACTTTC. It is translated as CASSPGAGGTGANVLTF.

The CDR3 reads CASSLTGVPPGANVLTF. DNA for the CDR3: TGTGCCAGCAGCCTTACAGGGGTCCCCCCTGGGGCCAACGTCCTGACTTTC. V usage is TRBV7-6 and J usage is TRBJ2-6, with 7 bases aligning to TRBD1. Per the germline V gene, CDR1 is SGHVS and CDR2 is FNYEAQ. CDR3 length: 17 residues. V shed 5 bases, J shed 2 bases, and the junction held 9 bases outside the gene matches.

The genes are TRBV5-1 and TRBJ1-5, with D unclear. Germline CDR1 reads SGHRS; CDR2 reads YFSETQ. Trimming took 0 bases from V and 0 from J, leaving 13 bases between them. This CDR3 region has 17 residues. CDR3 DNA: TGCGCCAGCAGCTTGGATCCTCTGGGTAATAGCAATCAGCCCCAGCATTTT. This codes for CASSLDPLGNSNQPQHF.

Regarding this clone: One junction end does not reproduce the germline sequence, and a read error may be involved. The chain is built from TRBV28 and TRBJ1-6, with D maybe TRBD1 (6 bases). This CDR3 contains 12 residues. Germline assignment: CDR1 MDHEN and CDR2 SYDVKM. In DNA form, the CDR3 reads TGTGCCAGCAGCAGAGACAGGTTGAACTGTTACTTT. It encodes CASSRDRLNCYF.

The CDR3, as DNA: TGCGCCAGCAGCCCAACGGCAGGGGAGAATTCACCCCTCCACTTT. It is translated as CASSPTAGENSPLHF. The rearrangement links TRBV5-1 to TRBJ1-6, with a weak D call TRBD1 (6 bases). Trimming took 4 bases from V and 7 from J, leaving 15 bases between them. The CDR3 is made up of 15 amino acids. Germline CDR1 reads SGHRS; CDR2 reads YFSETQ.

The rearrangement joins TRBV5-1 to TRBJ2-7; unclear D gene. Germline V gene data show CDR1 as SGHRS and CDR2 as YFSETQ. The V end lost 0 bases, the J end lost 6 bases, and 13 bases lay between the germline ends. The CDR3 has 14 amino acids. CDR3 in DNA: TGCGCCAGCAGCTTGGAGGGTAAGGGTTTCGAGCAGTACTTC. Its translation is CASSLEGKGFEQYF.

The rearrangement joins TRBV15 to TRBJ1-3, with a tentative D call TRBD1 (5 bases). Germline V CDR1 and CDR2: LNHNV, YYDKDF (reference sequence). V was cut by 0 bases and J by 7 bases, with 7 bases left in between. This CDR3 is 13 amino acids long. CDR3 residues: CATSRDKGNTIYF. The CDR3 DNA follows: TGTGCCACCAGCAGAGATAAGGGGAACACCATATATTTT.

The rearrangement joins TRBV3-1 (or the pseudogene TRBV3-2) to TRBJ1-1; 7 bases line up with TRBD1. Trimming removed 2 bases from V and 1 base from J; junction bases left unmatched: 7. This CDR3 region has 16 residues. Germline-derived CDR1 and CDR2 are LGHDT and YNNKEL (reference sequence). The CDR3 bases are TGTGCCAGCAGCCAAACTACAGGGGCGAGGAACACTGAAGCTTTCTTT. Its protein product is CASSQTTGARNTEAFF.

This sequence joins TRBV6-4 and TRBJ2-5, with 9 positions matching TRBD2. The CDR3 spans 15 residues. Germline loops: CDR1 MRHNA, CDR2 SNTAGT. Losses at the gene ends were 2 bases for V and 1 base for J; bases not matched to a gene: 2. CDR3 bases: TGTGCCAGCAGTGACGTGCGGGGGGGCCAAGAGACCCAGTACTTC. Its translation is CASSDVRGGQETQYF.

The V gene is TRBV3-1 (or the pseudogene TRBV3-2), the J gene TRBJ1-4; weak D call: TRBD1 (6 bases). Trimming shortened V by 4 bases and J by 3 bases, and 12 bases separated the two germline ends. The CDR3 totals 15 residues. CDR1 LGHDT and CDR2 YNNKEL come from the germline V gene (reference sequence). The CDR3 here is CASSPGQTPNEKLFF. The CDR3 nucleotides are TGTGCCAGCAGCCCAGGACAGACCCCTAATGAAAAACTGTTTTTT.

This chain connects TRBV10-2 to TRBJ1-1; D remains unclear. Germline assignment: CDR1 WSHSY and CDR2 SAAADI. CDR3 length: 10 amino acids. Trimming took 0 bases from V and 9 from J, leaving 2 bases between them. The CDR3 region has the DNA TGCGCCAGCAGTGAGTCACAAGCTTTCTTT. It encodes CASSESQAFF.

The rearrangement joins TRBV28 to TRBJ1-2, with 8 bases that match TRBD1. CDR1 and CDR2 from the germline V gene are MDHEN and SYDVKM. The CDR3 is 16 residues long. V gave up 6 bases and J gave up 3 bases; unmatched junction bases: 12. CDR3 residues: CASRPTQGARDYGYTF. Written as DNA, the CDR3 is TGTGCCAGCAGACCCACCCAGGGGGCGCGGGACTATGGCTACACCTTC.

The CDR3: CASSSPTSGSDTQYF. CDR3 bases: TGTGCCAGCAGCTCTCCTACTAGCGGGAGTGATACGCAGTATTTT. The gene calls are TRBV28 and TRBJ2-3; 11 bases agree with TRBD2. Trimming cost V 6 bases and J 6 bases; bases outside gene matches: 8. This CDR3 comprises 15 residues. Looked up from germline, CDR1 is MDHEN and CDR2 is SYDVKM. Drawing the rest from reference TRBV28 and TRBJ2-3, the complete variable domain is DVKVTQSSRYLVKRTGEKVFLECVQDMDHENMFWYRQDPGLGLRLIYFSYDVKMKEKGDIPEGYSVSREKKERFSLILESASTNQTSMYLCASSSPTSGSDTQYFGPGTRLTVL.

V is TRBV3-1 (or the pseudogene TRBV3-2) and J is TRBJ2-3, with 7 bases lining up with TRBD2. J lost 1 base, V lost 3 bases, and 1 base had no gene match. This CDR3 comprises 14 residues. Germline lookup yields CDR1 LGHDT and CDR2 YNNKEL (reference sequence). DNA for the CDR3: TGTGCCAGCAGCCACCGGGAGGGCACAGATACGCAGTATTTT. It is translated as CASSHREGTDTQYF.

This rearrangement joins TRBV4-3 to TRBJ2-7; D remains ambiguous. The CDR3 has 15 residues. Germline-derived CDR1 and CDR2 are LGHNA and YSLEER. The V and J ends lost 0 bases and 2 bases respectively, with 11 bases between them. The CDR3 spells CASSQDLNPPYEQYF. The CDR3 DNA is TGCGCCAGCAGCCAAGACCTTAACCCTCCCTACGAGCAGTACTTC.

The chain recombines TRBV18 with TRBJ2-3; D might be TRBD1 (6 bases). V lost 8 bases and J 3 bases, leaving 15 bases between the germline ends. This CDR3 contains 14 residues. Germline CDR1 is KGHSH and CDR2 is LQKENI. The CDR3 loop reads CASHGTPLTDTQYF. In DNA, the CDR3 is TGTGCCAGCCATGGGACACCCCTTACAGATACGCAGTATTTT.

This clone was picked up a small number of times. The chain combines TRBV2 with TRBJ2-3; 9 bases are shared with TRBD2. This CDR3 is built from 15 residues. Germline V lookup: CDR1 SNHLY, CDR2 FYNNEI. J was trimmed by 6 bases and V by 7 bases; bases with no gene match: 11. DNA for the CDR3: TGTGCCAGCACAGGGATAGCGGGAGAGTGGGATACGCAGTATTTT. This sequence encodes CASTGIAGEWDTQYF.

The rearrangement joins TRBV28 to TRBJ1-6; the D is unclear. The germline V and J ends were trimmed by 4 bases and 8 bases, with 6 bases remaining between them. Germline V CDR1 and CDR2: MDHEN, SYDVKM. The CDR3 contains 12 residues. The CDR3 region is CASSSPDSPLHF. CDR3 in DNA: TGTGCCAGCAGTTCCCCGGATTCACCCCTCCACTTT.

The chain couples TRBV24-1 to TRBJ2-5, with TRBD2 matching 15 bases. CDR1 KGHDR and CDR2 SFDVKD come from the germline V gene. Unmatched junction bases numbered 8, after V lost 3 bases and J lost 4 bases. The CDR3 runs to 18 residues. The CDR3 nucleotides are TGTGCCACCAGTGATCCCACCGGGACTAGCGGGGGGCGAGAGACCCAGTACTTC. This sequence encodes CATSDPTGTSGGRETQYF.

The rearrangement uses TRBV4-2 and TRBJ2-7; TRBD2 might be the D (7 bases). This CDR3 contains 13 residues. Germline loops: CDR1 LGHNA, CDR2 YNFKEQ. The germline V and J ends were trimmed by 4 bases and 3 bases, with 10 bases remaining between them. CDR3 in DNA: TGTGCCAGCAGCCGGGAGGGGGGCTACGAGCAGTACTTC. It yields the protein CASSREGGYEQYF.

The CDR3 loop is CASSHSDRGTEAFF. The DNA for the CDR3 is TGCGCCAGCAGCCACTCTGACAGGGGAACTGAAGCTTTCTTT. The J gene is TRBJ1-1, the V gene TRBV5-1; TRBD1 matches at 8 bases. CDR1 SGHRS and CDR2 YFSETQ come from the germline V gene. The CDR3 has 14 residues. The V segment lost 4 bases and the J segment 5 bases; nucleotides outside the gene matches: 7.

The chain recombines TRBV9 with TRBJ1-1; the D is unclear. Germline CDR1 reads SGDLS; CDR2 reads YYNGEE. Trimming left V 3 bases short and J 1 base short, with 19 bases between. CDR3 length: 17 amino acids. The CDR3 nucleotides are TGTGCCAGCAGCGCGGATCTGACGGAATTCGAGAACACTGAAGCTTTCTTT. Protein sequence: CASSADLTEFENTEAFF.

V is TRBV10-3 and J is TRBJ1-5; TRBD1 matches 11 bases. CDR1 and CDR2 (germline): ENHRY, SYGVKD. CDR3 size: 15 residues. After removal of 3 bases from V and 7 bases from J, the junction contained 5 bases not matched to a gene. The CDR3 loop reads CAISDTGTGGQPQHF. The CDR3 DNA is TGTGCCATCAGTGACACCGGGACAGGGGGACAGCCCCAGCATTTT.

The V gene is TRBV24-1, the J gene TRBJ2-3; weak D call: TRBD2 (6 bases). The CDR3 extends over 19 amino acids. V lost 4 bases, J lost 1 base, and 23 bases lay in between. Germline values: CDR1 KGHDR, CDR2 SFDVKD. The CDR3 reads CATSDRDSGGNFGTDTQYF. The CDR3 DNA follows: TGTGCCACCAGTGACCGCGATAGTGGGGGGAACTTTGGCACAGATACGCAGTATTTT.

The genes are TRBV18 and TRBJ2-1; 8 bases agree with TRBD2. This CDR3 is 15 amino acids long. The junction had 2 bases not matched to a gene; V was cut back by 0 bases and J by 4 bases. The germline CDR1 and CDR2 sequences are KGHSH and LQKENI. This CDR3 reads CASSPPAGGYNEQFF. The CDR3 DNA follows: TGTGCCAGCTCACCACCGGCGGGGGGATACAATGAGCAGTTCTTC.

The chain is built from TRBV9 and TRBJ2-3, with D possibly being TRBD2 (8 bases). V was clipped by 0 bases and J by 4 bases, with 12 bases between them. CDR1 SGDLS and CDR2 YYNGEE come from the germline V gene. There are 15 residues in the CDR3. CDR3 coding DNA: TGTGCCAGCAGCGTAGACGGGAGGGGGCCAGATACGCAGTATTTT. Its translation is CASSVDGRGPDTQYF.

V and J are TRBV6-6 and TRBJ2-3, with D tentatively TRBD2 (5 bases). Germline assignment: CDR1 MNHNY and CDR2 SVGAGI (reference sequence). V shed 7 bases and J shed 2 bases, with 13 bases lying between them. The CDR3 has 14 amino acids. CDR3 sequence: CASTYPGVTDTQYF. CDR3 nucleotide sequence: TGTGCCAGCACCTACCCCGGGGTCACAGATACGCAGTATTTT.